This section outlines one T cell receptor (beta chain) sequence together with its context. The target antigen is unknown. This specimen includes other DNA sequences encoding the same CDR3. The study ran its PCR with 60 Vbeta and 13 Jbeta primers. The table came from immunoSEQ multiplex PCR; TCRdb's copy has only in-frame clones and leaves some out. The sample yields fewer than 110,000 clones, around 75% seen once. The sample comes from a study of cytomegalovirus exposure and HLA in healthy donors. Whole-study findings and limits: The majority of TCR sequences were rare, yet some public TCRs appeared in many donors. HLA alleles were associated with 15,000 to 20,000 TCR beta sequences in a later analysis at 0.05 false discovery rate. Accounts indicate the classifier identified cytomegalovirus status with strong specificity and sensitivity.

Germline values: CDR1 SEHNR, CDR2 FQNEAQ (reference sequence). The CDR3 extends over 18 amino acids. V lost 1 base to trimming and J lost 0 bases; unmatched junction nucleotides: 8. The material sequenced was PBMCs. This sequence joins TRBV7-9 and TRBJ1-1, with 10 bases matching TRBD1. This TCR was recovered from a man in his fifties in good health and CMV-seronegative. CDR3 in DNA: TGTGCCAGCAGCTTAGGGGACAGGGGCGGATATCTGAACACTGAAGCTTTCTTT. It codes for CASSLGDRGGYLNTEAFF.